This is a list of T cell receptor beta chains from one sample in a study of tumor-infiltrating lymphocytes in oesophageal squamous cell carcinoma. TCRdb re-analysed the PCR reads in MiXCR, keeping a single row per CDR3 protein. The sample has about 19,000 distinct CDR3 sequences, around two fifths seen once; the top ten hold roughly 7%. The sequenced sample was blood. All receptors come from a male donor with esophageal squamous cell carcinoma. The CDR3 runs from the conserved cysteine through the conserved F or W. Fields, in order: V gene, J gene, D gene, clone size, CDR3 protein, CDR3 DNA. The D gene is left open where the match is weak. The listing skips clone size in some rows; elsewhere it reads once, few, many or a size class.

>TRBV6-8|TRBJ2-5|-|-
CASSDSYPGVWGRNQETQYF
TGTGCCAGCAGTGACTCATATCCCGGAGTCTGGGGGCGGAATCAAGAGACCCAGTACTTC
>TRBV19|TRBJ1-4|-|many
CASSTRQSNEKLFF
TGTGCCAGTAGTACCCGACAGAGTAATGAAAAACTGTTTTTT
>TRBV5-1|TRBJ1-1|-|many
CASSLARNTEAFF
TGCGCCAGCAGCTTGGCCAGAAACACTGAAGCTTTCTTT
>TRBV5-6|TRBJ2-1|TRBD2|few
CASSLEIDRPPGLAGGEGQFF
TGTGCCAGCAGCTTGGAAATTGACAGGCCCCCGGGACTAGCGGGAGGGGAGGGGCAGTTCTTC
>TRBV13|TRBJ2-7|-|few
CASSSAIWSGIYEQYF
TGTGCCAGCAGCTCAGCGATCTGGAGTGGGATTTACGAGCAGTACTTC
>TRBV7-9|TRBJ2-1|-|few
CASSFSGRSYNEQFF
TGTGCCAGCAGCTTTAGCGGCCGCTCCTACAATGAGCAGTTCTTC
>TRBV19|TRBJ1-1|TRBD1|many
CASSIRQGNTEAFF
TGTGCCAGTAGTATACGACAGGGGAACACTGAAGCTTTCTTT
>TRBV7-6|TRBJ2-7|TRBD2|-
CASSRWGSGGSYEQYF
TGTGCCAGCAGCCGCTGGGGGAGCGGGGGATCCTACGAGCAGTACTTC
>TRBV7-3|TRBJ2-1|-|few
CASSSGGGGLGNEQFF
TGTGCCAGCAGCTCAGGGGGTGGGGGGCTGGGGAATGAGCAGTTCTTC
>TRBV28|TRBJ2-7|-|many
CASSLSWGREQYF
TGTGCCAGCAGTTTATCATGGGGGCGCGAGCAGTACTTC
>TRBV12-3/TRBV12-4|TRBJ2-5|TRBD1|-
CASSRWDRGKETQYF
TGTGCCAGCAGCCGATGGGACAGGGGGAAAGAGACCCAGTACTTC
>TRBV7-7|TRBJ2-1|-|-
CASSLRAGSYNEQFF
TGTGCTAGCAGCTTACGAGCGGGTTCATACAATGAGCAGTTCTTC
>TRBV4-2|TRBJ2-7|-|-
CASSHRDNEQYF
TGTGCCAGCAGCCATCGAGACAATGAGCAGTACTTC
>TRBV28|TRBJ2-1|TRBD2|few
CASSFPGTSGYSYNEQFF
TGTGCCAGCAGTTTCCCCGGGACTAGCGGATACTCCTACAATGAGCAGTTCTTC
>TRBV28|TRBJ1-5|-|many
CASIPGPFSNQPQHF
TGTGCCAGCATACCGGGACCCTTTAGCAATCAGCCCCAGCATTTT
>TRBV24-1|TRBJ1-2|TRBD1|medium-sized
CATSGPGQGANGYTF
TGTGCCACCAGTGGTCCGGGACAGGGGGCAAATGGCTACACCTTC
>TRBV28|TRBJ2-1|TRBD2|many
CASSLSRTSGGAKQFF
TGTGCCAGCAGTTTATCTAGGACTAGCGGGGGGGCCAAGCAGTTCTTC
>TRBV27|TRBJ2-7|TRBD2|-
CASSFRAGGREQYF
TGTGCCAGCAGTTTTAGAGCGGGGGGGCGCGAGCAGTACTTC
>TRBV11-2|TRBJ2-3|TRBD2|-
CASRPRGRTSGSRDTQYF
TGTGCCAGCAGACCCCGAGGGAGGACTAGCGGGAGTAGGGATACGCAGTATTTT
>TRBV12-3/TRBV12-4|TRBJ1-6|-|many
CASSLAGTIRSPLHF
TGTGCCAGCAGTCTCGCCGGGACCATAAGGTCACCCCTCCACTTT
>TRBV28|TRBJ2-1|TRBD2|-
CASERTSGTYNEQFF
TGTGCCAGCGAACGGACTAGCGGTACCTACAATGAGCAGTTCTTC
>TRBV2|TRBJ1-1|TRBD1|few
CASKTDRGWNTEAFF
TGTGCCAGCAAGACCGACAGGGGATGGAACACTGAAGCTTTCTTT
>TRBV12-3/TRBV12-4|TRBJ2-1|-|-
CASSLAGGPLNEQFF
TGTGCCAGCAGTTTAGCGGGGGGGCCACTTAATGAGCAGTTCTTC
>TRBV28|TRBJ2-1|-|-
CVSSPRLAEQFF
TGTGTCAGCAGTCCCCGTCTAGCCGAGCAGTTCTTC
>TRBV7-4|TRBJ1-1|TRBD1|-
CASSLEVAGGTEAFF
TGTGCCAGCAGCTTAGAGGTGGCAGGGGGCACTGAAGCTTTCTTT
>TRBV4-2|TRBJ1-6|-|-
CASSQEKGLGKGNSPLHF
TGTGCCAGCAGCCAAGAAAAAGGGTTAGGAAAGGGGAATTCACCCCTCCACTTT
>TRBV6-1|TRBJ2-7|-|once
CASSAEQAYEQYF
TGTGCCAGCAGTGCAGAACAAGCCTACGAGCAGTACTTC
>TRBV20-1|TRBJ2-7|TRBD1|many
CSANKQGTAYEQYF
TGCAGTGCGAATAAACAGGGGACGGCCTACGAGCAGTACTTC
>TRBV7-8|TRBJ2-5|-|large
CASSPDGRLQETQYF
TGTGCCAGCAGCCCCGACGGGCGACTACAAGAGACCCAGTACTTC
>TRBV28|TRBJ2-1|-|medium-sized
CASSKAVSSYNEQFF
TGTGCCAGCAGTAAGGCGGTTAGCTCCTACAATGAGCAGTTCTTC
>TRBV12-3/TRBV12-4|TRBJ2-1|TRBD2|few
CASRGTRGYNEQFF
TGTGCCAGCAGGGGGACTAGGGGTTACAATGAGCAGTTCTTC
>TRBV3-1|TRBJ2-7|-|few
CASSQYRDGDYEQYF
TGTGCCAGCAGCCAATACAGGGACGGGGACTACGAGCAGTACTTC
>TRBV7-2|TRBJ1-6|-|-
CASSLASGRLQETQYF
TGTGCCAGCAGCTTAGCGAGCGGGAGATTGCAAGAGACCCAGTACTTT